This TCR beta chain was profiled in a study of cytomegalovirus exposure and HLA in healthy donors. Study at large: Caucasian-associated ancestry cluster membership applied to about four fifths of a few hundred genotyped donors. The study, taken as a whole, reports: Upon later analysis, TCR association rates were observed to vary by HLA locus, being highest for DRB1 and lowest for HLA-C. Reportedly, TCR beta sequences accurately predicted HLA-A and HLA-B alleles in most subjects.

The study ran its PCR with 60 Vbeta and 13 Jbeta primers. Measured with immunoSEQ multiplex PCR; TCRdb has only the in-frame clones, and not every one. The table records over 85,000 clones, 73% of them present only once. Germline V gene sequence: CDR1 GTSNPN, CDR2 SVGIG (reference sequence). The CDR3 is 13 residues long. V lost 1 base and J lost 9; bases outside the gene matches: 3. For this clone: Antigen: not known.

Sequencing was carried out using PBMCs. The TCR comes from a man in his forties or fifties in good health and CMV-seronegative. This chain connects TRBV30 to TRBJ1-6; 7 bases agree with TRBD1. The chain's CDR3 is CAWSGQGRSPLHF. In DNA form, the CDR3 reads TGTGCCTGGAGTGGACAGGGACGTTCACCCCTCCACTTT.